The clone carrying this TCR beta chain was detected ten times or more. Its antigen is still unknown. Time point described: newly diagnosed GD, antithyroid drugs for less than 3 months. The TCR library used RNA extracted from PBMCs. A peripheral blood sample, nine milliliters in volume, was drawn into EDTA tubes. CDR1 is MDHEN, CDR2 SYDVKM, per germline. CDR3 length: 16 residues. The V and J ends lost 3 bases and 6 bases respectively, with 18 bases between them. The data are from a study of regulatory T cells in long-lasting Graves disease. General study results and limits: TRBV28 was favored in persistent disease, as were TRBJ1-2 and TRBJ2-5.

To make TCR beta libraries, researchers used iRepertoire HTBI primers and Arm-PCR of CDR3 regions. TCRdb used MiXCR to reprocess the multiplex PCR reads, holding one entry per CDR3 protein. The repertoire holds 360,000 or so distinct CDR3 sequences, with roughly 10% as singletons. This sample was shared with a second study, whose subject was T cells in Graves' hyperthyroidism and ophthalmopathy. As that study records: Researchers defined stable Graves' hyperthyroidism as no ophthalmopathy progression within 18 months. In the first-round RT-PCR of the TCR CDR3, the HTBI primer set was used.

The chain has TRBV28 and TRBJ2-1; TRBD1 is a possible D gene (6 bases). The clonotype was recovered from a woman aged 18-29 years with Graves disease. The sample was peripheral blood mononuclear cells (PBMCs), taken at new diagnosis, from a patient treated with antithyroid drugs. CDR3 nucleotide sequence: TGTGCCAGCAGTTTGGTAGTAGGGGGTTTTAGCAATGAGCAGTTCTTC. This codes for CASSLVVGGFSNEQFF.